This T cell receptor (beta chain) is drawn from a study of blood T cell repertoires in COVID-19. Authors' data handling: From reference gene primer amplification, estimates of nucleated cell counts were derived. TCRdb keeps only in-frame clones here, not all; method: immunoSEQ multiplex PCR. V and J calls and clone size follow that table, whereas D and trimming were derived from the DNA. This table has tens of thousands of clones, more than 75% appearing once. V trimming: 1 base; J trimming: 6 bases; junction bases outside the gene matches: 12. The CDR3 has 17 amino acids. Germline V gene sequence: CDR1 MNHNS, CDR2 SASEGT.

The chain carries TRBV6-1 and TRBJ1-2; 9 bases fit TRBD1. The sample comprised peripheral blood. The TCR comes from a human donor in a cohort sampled during active COVID-19. This CDR3 reads CASSEEEQGAVNDGYTF. CDR3 sequence (DNA): TGTGCCAGCAGTGAAGAGGAACAGGGGGCAGTTAATGATGGCTACACCTTC.